This TCR beta chain was sequenced for a study of blood T cell repertoires in COVID-19. The overall study: Acute and convalescent COVID-19 samples came from the United States, Italy and Spain.

The data were produced by immunoSEQ multiplex PCR, yet TCRdb's version contains in-frame clones alone and is incomplete. The table includes 250,000 to 350,000 clones, 80% to 90% detected once. After removal of 3 bases from V and 10 bases from J, the junction contained 8 bases not matched to a gene. CDR1 and CDR2 (germline): GTSNPN, SVGIG (reference sequence). This CDR3 region has 13 residues. This chain joins TRBV30 and TRBJ2-1, with 8 bases lining up with TRBD2. Sequenced: peripheral blood. This clonotype originated in a woman in her forties or fifties with acute or convalescent COVID-19. This CDR3 reads CAWRAGVLSEQFF. CDR3 coding DNA: TGTGCCTGGAGAGCGGGAGTATTGTCGGAGCAGTTCTTC.